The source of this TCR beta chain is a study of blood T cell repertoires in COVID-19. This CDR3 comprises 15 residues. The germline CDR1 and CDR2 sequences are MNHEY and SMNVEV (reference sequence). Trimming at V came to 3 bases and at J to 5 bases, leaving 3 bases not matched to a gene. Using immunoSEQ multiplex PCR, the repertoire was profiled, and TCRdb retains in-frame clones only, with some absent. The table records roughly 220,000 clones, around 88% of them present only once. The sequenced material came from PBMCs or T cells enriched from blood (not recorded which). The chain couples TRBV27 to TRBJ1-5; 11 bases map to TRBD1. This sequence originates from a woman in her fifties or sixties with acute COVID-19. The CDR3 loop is CASSLLGQGDQPQHF. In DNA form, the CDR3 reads TGTGCCAGCAGTTTGTTGGGACAGGGGGATCAGCCCCAGCATTTT.